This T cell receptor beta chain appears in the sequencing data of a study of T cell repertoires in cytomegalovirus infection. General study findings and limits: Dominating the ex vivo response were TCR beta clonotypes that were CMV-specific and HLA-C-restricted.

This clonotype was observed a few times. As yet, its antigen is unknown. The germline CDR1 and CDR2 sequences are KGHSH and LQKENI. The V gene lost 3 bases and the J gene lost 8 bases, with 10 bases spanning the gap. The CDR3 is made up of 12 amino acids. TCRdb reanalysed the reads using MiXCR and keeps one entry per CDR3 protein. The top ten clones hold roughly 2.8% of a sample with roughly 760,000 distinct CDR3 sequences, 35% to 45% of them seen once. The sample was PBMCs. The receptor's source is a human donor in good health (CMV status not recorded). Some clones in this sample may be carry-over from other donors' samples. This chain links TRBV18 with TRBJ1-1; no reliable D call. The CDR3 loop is CASSPVAEEAFF. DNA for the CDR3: TGTGCCAGCTCACCGGTAGCAGAAGAAGCTTTCTTT.